This T cell receptor (beta chain) was recorded in a study of T-cell memory formation after mild COVID-19. TCRdb called the 5' RACE reads again in MiXCR, with one record for every CDR3 protein. The sample has fewer than 650,000 distinct CDR3 sequences; less than 25% are singletons. The CDR3 covers 16 residues. CDR1 is MGHRA, CDR2 YSYEKL, per germline. The V gene lost 2 bases and the J gene lost 2 bases, with 14 bases spanning the gap. The V and J genes are TRBV4-1 and TRBJ2-3, with D perhaps being TRBD1 or TRBD2 (6 bases each). This TCR was recovered from an adult woman who had mild COVID-19 (a few samples of this study predate the infection). Cell type and time point are not known. The source material was PBMCs or a T cell subset sorted from them (not recorded which). CDR3 sequence (DNA): TGCGCCAGCAGCCAATCGGGGGCCTCTCCCACAGATACGCAGTATTTT. It encodes CASSQSGASPTDTQYF.